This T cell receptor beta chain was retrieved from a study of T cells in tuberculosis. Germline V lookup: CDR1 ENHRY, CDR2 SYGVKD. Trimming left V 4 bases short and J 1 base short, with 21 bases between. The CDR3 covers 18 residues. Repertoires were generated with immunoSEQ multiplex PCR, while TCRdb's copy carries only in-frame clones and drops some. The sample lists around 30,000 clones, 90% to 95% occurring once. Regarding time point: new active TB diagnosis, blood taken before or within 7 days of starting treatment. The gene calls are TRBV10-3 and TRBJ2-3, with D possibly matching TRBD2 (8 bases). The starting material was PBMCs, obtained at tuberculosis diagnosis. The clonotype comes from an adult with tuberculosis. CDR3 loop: CAISVVAGTRGGTDTQYF. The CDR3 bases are TGTGCCATCAGTGTAGTAGCGGGGACCAGGGGGGGCACAGATACGCAGTATTTT.